This T cell receptor beta chain emerged from a study of T-cell memory formation after mild COVID-19 (dated by TCRdb to the early 2020s). Concerning the study at large: Most TCR sequence clusters were specific to one of the two donors. In a couple of donors, T-cell clones that expanded and contracted after mild COVID-19 were followed by sequencing TCRalpha and TCRbeta repertoires longitudinally. Two young, previously healthy adult volunteers, one female and one male, were included in the cohort.

What the study reported, not specific to this receptor: SARS-CoV-2 specificity of the second-wave clones peaking on day 37 was not confirmed. Contracting CD4+ clones were located mainly in the CM and EM memory subsets, whereas CD8+ clones were found to be enriched in EMRA. Some responding clones were detected in pre-infection memory, suggesting pre-existing cross-reactive memory T cells joined the SARS-CoV-2 response. Balanced CD4/CD8 phenotypes were observed for clones contracting from day 15 to 85, whereas a bias towards CD4+ was observed for a second wave of clones expanding from day 15 to 37. The study covered only two mild cases, and larger cohorts including severe cases with pre-infection samples were considered necessary.

Reads for this sample came from an Illumina NovaSeq 6000. Using 5'RACE with constant-segment primers, TCRalpha and TCRbeta cDNA libraries were constructed, with sample barcodes and unique molecular identifiers added in the process. RNA was extracted from every sample with Trizol reagent. Library amplification was performed in two PCR steps, and a second sample barcode and Illumina TruSeq adapters were introduced in the second step. The libraries were sequenced on an Illumina NovaSeq using 2 x 150 bp paired-end reads. In the source study's methods: Reads were demultiplexed and collapsed into UMI-guided consensus sequences with migec v1.2.7. Using mixcr v2.1.11, UMI consensuses were aligned to TRA and TRB V and J templates and then assembled into clonotypes. A clonotype was counted as expanded or contracted only if both edgeR and NoisET called the change significant, with noise models trained on biological replicates. For edgeR calls, the cutoffs were a false discovery rate-adjusted p below 0.01 and a log2 fold-change threshold of 1. PCA with hierarchical clustering of max-normalized trajectories of the 1000 most abundant clonotypes was used as exploratory dynamics analysis. Each responding clone was given a CD4 or CD8 phenotype based on the CD4+ and CD8+ repertoires, which had been sequenced separately. Using fastp trimming at Q25 and MiXCR clonotype assembly, TCRdb reanalyzed the public sequencing data and kept in-frame beta chains. Rows merge per CDR3 protein into single entries with the most common DNA and genes. The V and J calls, along with clone size, are taken from TCRdb and not from the paper's own processing. This sample holds 350,000 to 500,000 distinct CDR3 sequences; approximately 19% were observed only once. The leading ten clones occupy 20% to 25% of the sample.

Comment on this clonotype: The antigen it binds to is not known. Base qualities are not provided; no much larger clone lies one nucleotide away.

The germline V gene provides CDR1 SGHDT and CDR2 YYEEEE. The CDR3 covers 14 residues, taking in both the cysteine and the phenylalanine. Solely the CDR3 DNA is kept, with 42 bases framed from the first base. The junction shows trimming of 1 base on V and 4 bases on J, plus 8 bases between the germline ends. Ficoll-Paque density gradient centrifugation was the method used to isolate PBMCs. This sequence originates from a man aged 18 to 29 who had mild COVID-19 (a few samples of this study predate the infection). The sample titles of this study are shuffled in the database, so cell type and time point are left out; the donor was told from shared clones. The chain is made from TRBV5-6 and TRBJ2-2; the D gene identity is not certain. Sample: PBMCs or a T cell subset sorted from them (not recorded which). The CDR3 here reads CASSLIPATGELFF. In nucleotides, the sequence is TGTGCCAGCAGCTTGATCCCGGCCACCGGGGAGCTGTTTTTT.